The present T cell receptor (beta chain) was sequenced within a study of CDR3 diversity in severe acne. V was pared by 3 bases and J by 2 bases, with 5 bases between. Germline V gene sequence: CDR1 SGDLS, CDR2 YYNGEE. The length of the CDR3 is 12 residues. TCRdb re-called the PCR reads through MiXCR, storing one row per CDR3 protein. The sample lists 90,000 or so distinct CDR3 sequences; 45% to 55% were seen once. Material for sequencing was blood. This clonotype originated in a male donor in good health, serving as a control. The chain recombines TRBV9 with TRBJ2-5; no clear D gene. The DNA of the CDR3 is TGTGCCAGCAGCGGAGGTCAAGAGACCCAGTACTTC. As protein: CASSGGQETQYF.